The 5 T cell receptor beta chains below were found in one sample sequenced in a study of T-cell reconstitution after alpha-beta-depleted transplantation in children. Findings of the study overall: A year post-transplant, T-cell counts and diversity derived mostly from newly produced T cells.

It was with unique molecular identifiers that the TCRbeta library was prepared. TCRdb redid the calling of the PCR reads with MiXCR, one entry per CDR3 protein. The table has a few hundred thousand distinct CDR3 sequences, just over 7.5% seen once; the top ten hold 9.1%. No antigens are known for them. Sample: peripheral blood, taken 360 days after TCRalphabeta/CD19-depleted stem cell transplant. All receptors derive from a female patient aged 2-15 years who had a stem cell transplant for Fanconi anemia, so the T cells may come from the graft donor.

In its sample, this clonotype was seen many times. The chain recombines TRBV5-1 with TRBJ2-1, with D perhaps matching TRBD2 (6 bases). CDR3 length: 16 amino acids. Per germline, CDR1 SGHRS and CDR2 YFSETQ. Trimming took off 3 bases at V and 2 bases at J, with 15 bases between the two ends. Here the CDR3 reads CASSSIGGVTYNEQFF. The DNA of the CDR3 is TGCGCCAGCAGCTCCATCGGGGGAGTAACCTACAATGAGCAGTTCTTC.

The rearrangement joins TRBV7-3 to TRBJ2-1, with TRBD2 as a possible D gene (5 bases). The V gene lost 4 bases and the J gene lost 10 bases, with 14 bases spanning the gap. The CDR3 spans 13 residues. The germline gives CDR1 SGHTA, CDR2 FQGTGA. CDR3 in amino acids: CASSSTSSSEQFF. CDR3 coding DNA: TGTGCCAGCAGCTCCACTAGTTCGAGCGAGCAGTTCTTC.

This clonotype has just a few counts. The chain recombines TRBV3-1 with TRBJ1-2, with D unclear. Trimming shortened V by 1 base and J by 4 bases, and 16 bases separated the two germline ends. The CDR3 is 16 amino acids. Germline CDR1 reads LGHDT; CDR2 reads YNNKEL (reference sequence). This CDR3 is CASSQATRDTAYGYTF. CDR3 bases: TGTGCCAGCAGCCAAGCCACCCGTGACACTGCCTATGGCTACACCTTC.

The chain is built from TRBV20-1 and TRBJ1-5; D is unresolved. In germline, CDR1 is DFQATT, CDR2 SNEGSKA (reference sequence). The CDR3 has 13 amino acids. Trimming stripped 7 bases from V and 0 bases from J, with 10 bases between. The CDR3 nucleotides are TGCAGTGTTCCCCGCAATAGCAATCAGCCCCAGCATTTT. It encodes CSVPRNSNQPQHF.

This clonotype was observed many times. The chain links TRBV12-3 or TRBV12-4 to TRBJ2-1; D gene unclear. The V end was cut by 5 bases, the J end by 5 bases, with 10 bases between. The CDR3 contains 13 residues. CDR3 loop: CASSLKGDNEQFF. The CDR3 nucleotides are TGTGCCAGCAGTCTCAAGGGTGACAATGAGCAGTTCTTC.